The 5 T cell receptor beta chains given below trace back to one sample, sequenced in a study of T-cell reconstitution after alpha-beta-depleted transplantation in children. Molecular barcoding with unique molecular identifiers was used for the TCRbeta library. TCRdb re-called the PCR reads through MiXCR, storing one row per CDR3 protein. The data hold 700,000 or so distinct CDR3 sequences, with about an eighth observed a single time. The sequencing used PBMCs, collected before TCRalphabeta/CD19-depleted stem cell transplant. The receptors originated from a girl aged 2 to 9 with congenital amegakaryocytic thrombocytopenia, due to receive a stem cell transplant.

This clonotype was counted at least ten times. This chain links TRBV7-6 with TRBJ1-3; TRBD1 is a possible D gene (5 bases). Germline lookup yields CDR1 SGHVS and CDR2 FNYEAQ. V was trimmed by 2 bases and J by 0 bases, leaving 17 bases between them. CDR3 length equals 18 residues. Written as DNA, the CDR3 is TGTGCCAGCAGCTTATTGGGACGAGACAGCTCCTCTGGAAACACCATATATTTT. This gives the protein CASSLLGRDSSSGNTIYF.

Many counts were recorded for this clonotype. The chain uses TRBV7-6 and TRBJ2-2; TRBD2 aligns across 16 bases. The J segment lost 4 bases and the V segment lost 3 bases, leaving 2 bases of the junction unmatched. Per germline, CDR1 SGHVS and CDR2 FNYEAQ. CDR3 size: 17 residues. The CDR3 DNA sequence: TGTGCCAGCAGCTTCGGGACTAGCGGGAGGGGCACCGGGGAGCTGTTTTTT. Translation gives CASSFGTSGRGTGELFF.

This clonotype was observed many times. The chain couples TRBV4-1 to TRBJ2-4; 9 positions agree with TRBD2. Germline assignment: CDR1 MGHRA and CDR2 YSYEKL. The CDR3 spans 13 residues. After removal of 2 bases from V and 9 bases from J, the junction contained 2 bases not matched to a gene. CDR3 DNA: TGCGCCAGCAGCCAAATACTAGCGGGCATTCAGTACTTC. This codes for CASSQILAGIQYF.

This clonotype has only a few counts. The chain links TRBV10-2 to TRBJ1-4; 8 nucleotides line up with TRBD1. The germline V gene has CDR1 WSHSY and CDR2 SAAADI. After removal of 6 bases from V and 7 bases from J, the junction contained 7 bases not matched to a gene. The CDR3 extends over 14 amino acids. For the CDR3, the DNA is TGCGCCAGCAGCGCAGGGGGCAGCTTTGAAAAACTGTTTTTT. It encodes CASSAGGSFEKLFF.

This clonotype was picked up many times. The rearrangement uses TRBV28 and TRBJ2-3; a possible D gene is TRBD1 (6 bases). The V and J ends lost 3 bases and 0 bases respectively, with 7 bases between them. There are 14 residues in the CDR3. Per germline, CDR1 MDHEN and CDR2 SYDVKM. As DNA, the CDR3 is TGTGCCAGCAGTTTTCAGGGGAGCACAGATACGCAGTATTTT. It encodes CASSFQGSTDTQYF. Supplemented by reference TRBV28 and TRBJ2-3, the full variable domain reads DVKVTQSSRYLVKRTGEKVFLECVQDMDHENMFWYRQDPGLGLRLIYFSYDVKMKEKGDIPEGYSVSREKKERFSLILESASTNQTSMYLCASSFQGSTDTQYFGPGTRLTVL.